This T cell receptor (beta chain) stems from a study of shared T cell receptors in the human thymus. The CDR3 is made up of 11 amino acids. Germline CDR1 MDHEN, CDR2 SYDVKM. V lost 8 bases to trimming and J lost 8 bases, with 10 bases between them. This table comes from immunoSEQ multiplex PCR, and its TCRdb copy is limited to in-frame clones, with some not included. The sample includes around 730,000 clones, approximately 83% of them seen just once. The same sample was also studied in work on human thymus T cells. From that second work: Gene usage (both V and J) appeared biased in thymic and blood repertoires.

The rearrangement links TRBV28 to TRBJ1-3; D is uncertain. The sequenced sample was thymocytes. This sequence originates from a girl under three years old with a congenital heart defect. This CDR3 reads CASDSADTIYF. Written as DNA, the CDR3 is TGTGCCAGCGACTCCGCGGACACCATATATTTT.